This note documents a single TCR beta chain sequence. The antigen is unknown. The table came from immunoSEQ multiplex PCR; TCRdb's copy has only in-frame clones and leaves some out. The data show approximately 6,600 clones, about four fifths seen once. The tumor samples were collected prior to definitive surgery or chemotherapy. The record originates from a study of high-grade serous ovarian cancer treatment subgroups. For the study at large: Mean per sample: around 14,000 reads, thousands of unique TCR beta rearrangements. Overall study findings and caveats: Different patients shared almost no repertoire; same-patient tumors shared roughly 0.1 to 0.8.

V was shortened by 3 bases and J by 4 bases, with 10 bases between the two germline ends. Germline lookup yields CDR1 SQVTM and CDR2 ANQGSEA. This CDR3 contains 13 residues. V and J are TRBV29-1 and TRBJ1-5; D is possibly TRBD1 (6 bases). Sequenced sample: tumor tissue. This clonotype was sampled from a human donor with high-grade serous ovarian cancer. In nucleotides, the CDR3 is TGCAGCGTTGATACAGGGAGGAATCAGCCCCAGCATTTT. Translating gives CSVDTGRNQPQHF.